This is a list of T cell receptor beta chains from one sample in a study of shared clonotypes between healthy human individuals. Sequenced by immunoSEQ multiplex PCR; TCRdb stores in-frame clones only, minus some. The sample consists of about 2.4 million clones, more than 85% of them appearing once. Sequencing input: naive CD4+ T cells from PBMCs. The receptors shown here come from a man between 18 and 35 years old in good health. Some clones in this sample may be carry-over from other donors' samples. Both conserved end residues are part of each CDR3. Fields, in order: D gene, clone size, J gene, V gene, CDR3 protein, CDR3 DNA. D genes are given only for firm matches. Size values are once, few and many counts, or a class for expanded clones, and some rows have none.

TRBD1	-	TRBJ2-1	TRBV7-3	CASSFGTGNNEQFF	TGTGCCAGCAGCTTTGGGACAGGGAACAATGAGCAGTTCTTC
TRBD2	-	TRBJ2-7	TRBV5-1	CASSSPSGSSYEQYF	TGCGCCAGCAGCAGCCCTAGCGGATCCTCCTACGAGCAGTACTTC
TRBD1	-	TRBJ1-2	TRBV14	CASSRDRGYEDGYTF	TGTGCCAGCAGCCGAGACAGGGGGTATGAGGATGGCTACACCTTC
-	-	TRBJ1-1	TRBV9	CASSVGQSEAFF	TGTGCCAGCAGCGTAGGACAGAGTGAAGCTTTCTTT
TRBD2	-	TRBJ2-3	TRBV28	CASSAPRLAGGPDSQDTQYF	TGTGCCAGCAGTGCCCCCCGACTAGCGGGAGGGCCGGACTCCCAAGATACGCAGTATTTT
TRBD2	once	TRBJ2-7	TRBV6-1	CASSNSGREGYEQYF	TGTGCCAGCAGTAATAGCGGGAGAGAGGGGTACGAGCAGTACTTC
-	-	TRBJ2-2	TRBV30	CAWSGLKGSGELFF	TGTGCCTGGAGCGGGCTGAAAGGATCCGGGGAGCTGTTTTTT
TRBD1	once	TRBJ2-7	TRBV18	CASSPNRGAYEQYF	TGTGCCAGCTCACCGAACAGGGGGGCCTACGAGCAGTACTTC
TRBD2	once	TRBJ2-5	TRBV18	CASSPLTLAGGSWETQYF	TGTGCCAGCTCACCACTTACCCTAGCGGGAGGGTCTTGGGAGACCCAGTACTTC
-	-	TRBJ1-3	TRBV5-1	CASRETGGTLSGNTIYF	TGCGCCAGCAGGGAAACTGGAGGGACCCTCTCTGGAAACACCATATATTTT
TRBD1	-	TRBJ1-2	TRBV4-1	CASSQPGQGSSGYTF	TGCGCCAGCAGCCAACCGGGACAGGGGAGTAGCGGCTACACCTTC
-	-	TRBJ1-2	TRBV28	CASSFHRGGPLSFYTF	TGTGCCAGCAGTTTCCATAGGGGGGGCCCGCTGTCCTTCTACACCTTC
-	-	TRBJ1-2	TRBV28	CASRNQGNYGYTF	TGTGCCAGCAGAAATCAGGGGAACTATGGCTACACCTTC
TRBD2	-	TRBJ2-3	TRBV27	CASGPLIRDYADTQYF	TGTGCCAGCGGACCGCTGATTCGGGACTACGCAGATACGCAGTATTTT
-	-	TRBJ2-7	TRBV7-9	CASSPFRAAPYEQYF	TGTGCCAGCAGCCCATTCAGGGCTGCCCCCTACGAGCAGTACTTC
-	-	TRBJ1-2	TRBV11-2	CASSWAGMGYTF	TGTGCCAGCAGCTGGGCAGGGATGGGCTACACCTTC
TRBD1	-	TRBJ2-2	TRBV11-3	CASRRTGSSSGELFF	TGTGCCAGCAGACGGACAGGGTCTAGTTCCGGGGAGCTGTTTTTT
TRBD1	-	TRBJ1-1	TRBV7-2	CASSPAGTGMTEAFF	TGTGCCAGCAGCCCAGCGGGGACAGGGATGACTGAAGCTTTCTTT
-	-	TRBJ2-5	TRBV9	CASSGAPRVETQYF	TGTGCCAGCAGCGGGGCTCCCAGAGTGGAGACCCAGTACTTC
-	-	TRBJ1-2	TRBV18	CASSDDRNYGYTF	TGTGCCAGCTCAGATGACAGAAACTATGGCTACACCTTC
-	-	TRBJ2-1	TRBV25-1	CASSDLPGTSHGGEQFF	TGTGCCAGCAGTGATTTGCCCGGGACATCGCACGGGGGGGAGCAGTTCTTC
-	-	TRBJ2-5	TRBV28	CASSSPELVKETQYF	TGTGCCAGCAGTTCCCCCGAACTAGTTAAAGAGACCCAGTACTTC
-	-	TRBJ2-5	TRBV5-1	CASSLGQIQETQYF	TGCGCCAGCAGCCTCGGACAGATCCAAGAGACCCAGTACTTC
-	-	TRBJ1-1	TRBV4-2	CASSQVGEGGTEAFF	TGTGCCAGCAGCCAAGTCGGTGAGGGCGGCACTGAAGCTTTCTTT
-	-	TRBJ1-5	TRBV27	CASRPPPPGINQPQHF	TGTGCCAGCAGGCCCCCCCCACCGGGAATCAATCAGCCCCAGCATTTT
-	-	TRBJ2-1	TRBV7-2	CASSLARDSYNEQFF	TGTGCCAGCAGCTTGGCGCGGGACTCCTACAATGAGCAGTTCTTC
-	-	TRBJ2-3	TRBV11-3	CASSLGGRGDTQYF	TGTGCCAGCAGCCTAGGGGGGCGGGGAGATACGCAGTATTTT
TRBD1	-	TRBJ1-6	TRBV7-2	CASGDRGSPLHF	TGTGCCAGCGGAGACAGGGGTTCACCCCTCCACTTT
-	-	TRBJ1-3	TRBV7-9	CASSFSVNSGNTIYF	TGTGCCAGCAGCTTTTCAGTCAACTCTGGAAACACCATATATTTT
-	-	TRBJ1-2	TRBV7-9	CASSLGLDRNYGYTF	TGTGCCAGCAGCTTAGGGCTGGACAGAAACTATGGCTACACCTTC
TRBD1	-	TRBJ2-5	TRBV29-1	CSVVSPGQGGETQYF	TGCAGCGTTGTTTCCCCGGGACAGGGAGGAGAGACCCAGTACTTC
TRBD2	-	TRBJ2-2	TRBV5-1	CASSLTSAKPNTGELFF	TGCGCCAGCAGCCTCACTAGCGCGAAACCGAACACCGGGGAGCTGTTTTTT
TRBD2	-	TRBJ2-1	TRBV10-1	CASSAMGGVQRTYNEQFF	TGCGCCAGCAGTGCGATGGGGGGGGTCCAGCGTACCTACAATGAGCAGTTCTTC
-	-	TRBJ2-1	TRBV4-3	CASSQLLVGARTEQFF	TGCGCCAGCAGCCAACTATTGGTGGGGGCCCGCACTGAGCAGTTCTTC
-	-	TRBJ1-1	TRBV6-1	CASTSGRGWDTEAFF	TGTGCCAGCACCTCGGGAAGAGGGTGGGACACTGAAGCTTTCTTT